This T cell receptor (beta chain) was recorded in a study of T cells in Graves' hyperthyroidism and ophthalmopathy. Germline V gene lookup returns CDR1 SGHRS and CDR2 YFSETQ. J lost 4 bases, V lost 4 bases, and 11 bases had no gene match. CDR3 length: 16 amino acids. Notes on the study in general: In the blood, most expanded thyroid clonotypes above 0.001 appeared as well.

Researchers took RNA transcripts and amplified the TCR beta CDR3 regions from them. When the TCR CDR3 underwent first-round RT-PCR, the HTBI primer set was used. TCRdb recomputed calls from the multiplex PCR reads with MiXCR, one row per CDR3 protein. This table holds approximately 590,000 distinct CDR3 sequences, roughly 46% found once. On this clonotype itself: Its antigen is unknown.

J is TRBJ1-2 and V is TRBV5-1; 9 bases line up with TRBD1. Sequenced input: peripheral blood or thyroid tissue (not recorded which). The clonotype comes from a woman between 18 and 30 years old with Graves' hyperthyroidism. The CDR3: CASSRPGDREIYGYTF. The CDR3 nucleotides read TGCGCCAGCAGCCGGCCAGGGGACAGGGAAATCTATGGCTACACCTTC.